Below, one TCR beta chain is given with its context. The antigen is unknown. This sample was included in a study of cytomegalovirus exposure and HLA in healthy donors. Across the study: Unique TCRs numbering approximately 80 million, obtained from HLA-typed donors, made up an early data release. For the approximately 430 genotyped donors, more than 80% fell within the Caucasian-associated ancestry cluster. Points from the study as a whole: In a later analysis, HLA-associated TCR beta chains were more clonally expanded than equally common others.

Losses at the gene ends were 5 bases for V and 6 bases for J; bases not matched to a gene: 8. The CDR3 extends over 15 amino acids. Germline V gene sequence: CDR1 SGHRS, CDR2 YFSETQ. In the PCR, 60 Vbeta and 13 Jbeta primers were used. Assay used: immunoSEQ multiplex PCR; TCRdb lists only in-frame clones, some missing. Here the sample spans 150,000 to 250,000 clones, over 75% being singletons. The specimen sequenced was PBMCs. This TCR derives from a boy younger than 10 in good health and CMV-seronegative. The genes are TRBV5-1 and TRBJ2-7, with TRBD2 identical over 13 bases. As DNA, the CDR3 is TGCGCCAGCAGTCCCGGACTAGCGGGGGATGGCGAGCAGTACTTC. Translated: CASSPGLAGDGEQYF.